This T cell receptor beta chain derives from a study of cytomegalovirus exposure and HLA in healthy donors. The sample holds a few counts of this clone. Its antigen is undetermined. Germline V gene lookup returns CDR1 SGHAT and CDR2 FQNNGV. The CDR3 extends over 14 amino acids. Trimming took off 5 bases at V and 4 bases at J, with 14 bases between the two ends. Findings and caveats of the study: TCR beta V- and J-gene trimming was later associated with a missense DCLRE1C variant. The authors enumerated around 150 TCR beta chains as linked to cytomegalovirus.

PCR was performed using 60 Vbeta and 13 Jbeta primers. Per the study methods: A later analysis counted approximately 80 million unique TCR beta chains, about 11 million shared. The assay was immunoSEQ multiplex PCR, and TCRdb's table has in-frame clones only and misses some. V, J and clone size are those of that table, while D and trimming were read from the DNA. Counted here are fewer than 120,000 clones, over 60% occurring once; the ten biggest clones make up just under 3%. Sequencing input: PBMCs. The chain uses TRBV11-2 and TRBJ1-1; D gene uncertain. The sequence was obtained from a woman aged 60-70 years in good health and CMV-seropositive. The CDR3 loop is CASSPIRTGTEAFF. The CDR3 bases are TGTGCCAGCAGCCCAATACGCACGGGCACTGAAGCTTTCTTT.